Listed below are T cell receptor beta chains from one sample, sequenced in a study of shared T cell receptors in the human thymus. This table comes from immunoSEQ multiplex PCR, and its TCRdb copy is limited to in-frame clones, with some not included. The data show hundreds of thousands of clones, more than 75% seen once. The sample also formed part of further work on human thymus T cells.

Input material: thymocytes. The origin of the receptors is a boy in the first two years of life with a congenital heart defect. Each CDR3 is given with its conserved first and last residue. A row's size may be missing; if present it is once, few, many or a size class.

clone size: few; J gene: TRBJ2-3; V gene: TRBV14; CDR3 protein: CASSQDLASGRFPDTQYF
clone size: few; J gene: TRBJ2-3; V gene: TRBV25-1; CDR3 protein: CASSDSRSDTQYF
clone size: NA; J gene: TRBJ2-3; V gene: TRBV9; CDR3 protein: CASSVDRDSRRDTQYF
clone size: NA; J gene: TRBJ2-3; V gene: TRBV7-3; CDR3 protein: CASSPTWTSGTRGTQYF
clone size: few; J gene: TRBJ2-5; V gene: TRBV5-1; CDR3 protein: CASSPDRVQETQYF
clone size: NA; J gene: TRBJ2-2; V gene: TRBV11-2; CDR3 protein: CASGTGGPGELFF
clone size: NA; J gene: TRBJ2-7; V gene: TRBV6-5; CDR3 protein: CASSPTGGEQYF
clone size: once; J gene: TRBJ1-2; V gene: TRBV7-3; CDR3 protein: CASTKLRTGQGFMGYTF
clone size: NA; J gene: TRBJ1-2; V gene: TRBV7-2; CDR3 protein: CASTHSGSTYGYTF
clone size: once; J gene: TRBJ2-1; V gene: TRBV4-3; CDR3 protein: CASSQDTAGSSYNEQFF